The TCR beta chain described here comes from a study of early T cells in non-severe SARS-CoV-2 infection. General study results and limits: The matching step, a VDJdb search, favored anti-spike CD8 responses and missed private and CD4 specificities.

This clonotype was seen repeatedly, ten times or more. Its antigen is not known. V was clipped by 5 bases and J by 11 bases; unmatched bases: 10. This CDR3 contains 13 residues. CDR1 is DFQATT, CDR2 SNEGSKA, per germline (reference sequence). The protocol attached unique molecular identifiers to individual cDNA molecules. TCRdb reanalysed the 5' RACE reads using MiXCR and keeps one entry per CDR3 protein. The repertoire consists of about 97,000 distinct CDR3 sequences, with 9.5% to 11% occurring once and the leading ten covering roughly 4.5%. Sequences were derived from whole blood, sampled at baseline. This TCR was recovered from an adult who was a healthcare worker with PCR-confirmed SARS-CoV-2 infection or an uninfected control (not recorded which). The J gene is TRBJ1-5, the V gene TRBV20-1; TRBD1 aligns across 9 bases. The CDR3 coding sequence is TGCAGTGCTGCCGGGACAGGGACATCATCCCAGCATTTT. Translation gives CSAAGTGTSSQHF.